One sample yielded the 9 T cell receptor beta chains listed below, sequenced in a study of identical twins. Using its own MiXCR run on the 5' RACE reads, TCRdb lists one record per CDR3 protein. The sample holds about 290,000 distinct CDR3 sequences, roughly 10% seen once. These same data were also listed under a study on yellow fever vaccine responses in identical twins.

What was sequenced was CD8+ T cells sorted from blood. The source of these receptors is a woman aged 18-30 years in good health.

CDR3 bases: TGTGCCAGCAGCTTATGGCACTCCCAAAATGAGCAGTTCTTC. Encoded protein: CASSLWHSQNEQFF. This chain links TRBV7-2 with TRBJ2-1, with D unresolved. V lost 2 bases and J lost 7, with 12 bases in between. The CDR3 contains 14 residues. Germline V gene data show CDR1 as SGHTA and CDR2 as FQGNSA.

The chain has TRBV5-1 and TRBJ1-2; TRBD1 matches 10 bases. The V gene end was trimmed by 4 bases and the J gene end by 3 bases; junction bases not matched to a gene: 12. This CDR3 contains 17 residues. Germline V gives CDR1 SGHRS, CDR2 YFSETQ. CDR3 in DNA: TGCGCCAGCAGCCCTACCGGACAGGGGGTGGCCCACTATGGCTACACCTTC. Translated: CASSPTGQGVAHYGYTF. Drawing the rest from reference TRBV5-1 and TRBJ1-2, the complete variable domain is KAGVTQTPRYLIKTRGQQVTLSCSPISGHRSVSWYQQTPGQGLQFLFEYFSETQRNKGNFPGRFSGRQFSNSRSEMNVSTLELGDSALYLCASSPTGQGVAHYGYTFGSGTRLTVV.

V and J are TRBV3-1 and TRBJ2-7, with 10 bases lining up with TRBD1. The CDR3 loop spans 15 amino acids. Trimming at V came to 2 bases and at J to 5 bases, leaving 6 bases not matched to a gene. Germline CDR1 and CDR2: LGHDT and YNNKEL (reference sequence). The CDR3 DNA reads as TGTGCCAGCAGCCAACCGGGGACAGGGGTACACGAGCAGTACTTC. This codes for CASSQPGTGVHEQYF.

This chain connects TRBV14 to TRBJ2-7; TRBD1 or TRBD2 may be the D gene (5 bases each). This CDR3 has 14 residues. The germline V gene has CDR1 SGHDN and CDR2 FVKESK. Trimming removed 5 bases from V and 0 bases from J, with 11 bases in between. CDR3 region: CASSGWDGSYEQYF. The CDR3 region has the DNA TGTGCCAGCAGCGGATGGGACGGCTCCTACGAGCAGTACTTC.

This clonotype was observed a handful of times. V is TRBV12-3 or TRBV12-4 and J is TRBJ1-5, with TRBD1 matching over 8 bases. Unmatched junction bases numbered 9, after V lost 5 bases and J lost 6 bases. The CDR3 is made up of 15 amino acids. The CDR3 reads CASSAPDRDGQPQHF. The CDR3 nucleotides read TGTGCCAGCAGTGCACCGGACAGGGATGGTCAGCCCCAGCATTTT.

This clonotype was counted only a few times. The rearrangement uses TRBV24-1 and TRBJ2-3; unclear D gene. The CDR3 extends over 16 amino acids. Germline CDR1 and CDR2: KGHDR and SFDVKD. V was pared by 4 bases and J by 2 bases, with 15 bases between. The CDR3 DNA follows: TGTGCCACCAGTGACTCGGCAGGCCGGATCACAGATACGCAGTATTTT. It translates to CATSDSAGRITDTQYF.

The rearrangement uses TRBV4-3 and TRBJ2-3; 7 nucleotides match TRBD2. In germline, CDR1 is LGHNA, CDR2 YSLEER. The V and J ends lost 1 base and 5 bases, in that order; junction bases with no gene match: 6. The CDR3 covers 15 residues. CDR3 in DNA: TGCGCCAGCAGCCAAGGAGCGGGGAGAAGAGATACGCAGTATTTT. Its translation: CASSQGAGRRDTQYF.

This clonotype was observed a few times. This chain connects TRBV27 to TRBJ2-7; the D gene is possibly TRBD1 (5 bases). V was trimmed by 9 bases and J by 5 bases, leaving 17 bases between them. The CDR3 spans 13 residues. Germline values: CDR1 MNHEY, CDR2 SMNVEV (reference sequence). The CDR3 protein is CASARVGKDEQYF. CDR3 bases: TGTGCCAGTGCCAGGGTGGGTAAAGACGAGCAGTACTTC.

This clonotype was found a few times. CDR3 sequence: CASSLDLSRRGSYEQYF. The CDR3 DNA follows: TGTGCCAGCAGCTTGGACCTTAGCCGGAGAGGGTCCTACGAGCAGTACTTC. The rearrangement uses TRBV11-2 and TRBJ2-7; tentative D call: TRBD2 (5 bases). V was clipped by 3 bases and J by 1 base, with 19 bases between them. The CDR3 has 17 residues. Germline V gene lookup returns CDR1 SGHAT and CDR2 FQNNGV.